These T cell receptor beta chains were read from a single sample in a study of blood T cell repertoires in COVID-19. Assay: immunoSEQ multiplex PCR; the TCRdb copy retains only in-frame clones and omits some. Of 150,000 to 160,000 clones in the sample, about nine tenths are singletons; the top ten hold about 2.4%. Sequenced material: peripheral blood. Every receptor here comes from a woman aged 70 to 79 with acute or convalescent COVID-19. The conserved cysteine and the conserved F or W are not part of the CDR3 here.

j_gene: TRBJ1-3; v_gene: TRBV30; CDR3aa: AWSVRAGRLLRNTIY
j_gene: TRBJ2-1; v_gene: TRBV18; CDR3aa: ASSPVSSPLQV
j_gene: TRBJ2-2; v_gene: TRBV14; CDR3aa: ASSQRAGELF
j_gene: TRBJ2-3; v_gene: TRBV15; CDR3aa: ATEAAGQDFTDTQY
j_gene: TRBJ1-6; v_gene: TRBV28; CDR3aa: ASSPWDRSTPLH
j_gene: TRBJ2-3; v_gene: TRBV2; CDR3aa: ASSDVSTTSTDTQY
j_gene: TRBJ1-3; v_gene: TRBV5-1; CDR3aa: ASSTDQGLSGNTIY
j_gene: TRBJ2-5; v_gene: TRBV24-1; CDR3aa: ATNDRGLETQY
j_gene: TRBJ2-1; v_gene: TRBV4-3; CDR3aa: ASSQDLGAGGNEQF
j_gene: TRBJ1-6; v_gene: TRBV18; CDR3aa: ASSLQGPGSYNSPLH
j_gene: TRBJ1-5; v_gene: TRBV6-1; CDR3aa: ASSDGNQPQH
j_gene: TRBJ1-4; v_gene: TRBV5-6; CDR3aa: ASSLDSSEKLF
j_gene: TRBJ2-2; v_gene: TRBV9; CDR3aa: ASSVLGTGELF
j_gene: TRBJ1-3; v_gene: TRBV19; CDR3aa: ASTAWTGAGNTIY
j_gene: TRBJ2-3; v_gene: TRBV10-1; CDR3aa: ASSRDTSTDTQY
j_gene: TRBJ1-5; v_gene: TRBV30; CDR3aa: AWSVLRTGGTSNQPQH
j_gene: TRBJ2-3; v_gene: TRBV7-2; CDR3aa: ASSSQQYDTQY
j_gene: TRBJ1-2; v_gene: TRBV28; CDR3aa: ASSSTYGYT
j_gene: TRBJ2-3; v_gene: TRBV5-8; CDR3aa: ASSLGTSGGTDTQY
j_gene: TRBJ2-1; v_gene: TRBV5-1; CDR3aa: ASSLSSGTRGSNEQF
j_gene: TRBJ1-3; v_gene: TRBV29-1; CDR3aa: SAQKSGNTIY
j_gene: TRBJ1-1; v_gene: TRBV19; CDR3aa: ASSLQGGNTEAF
j_gene: TRBJ1-1; v_gene: TRBV24-1; CDR3aa: ATSAGTGIEAF
j_gene: TRBJ1-5; v_gene: TRBV7-6; CDR3aa: ASSLQDSSNQPQH
j_gene: TRBJ2-1; v_gene: TRBV19; CDR3aa: ASSIAGSYNEQF
j_gene: TRBJ2-5; v_gene: TRBV2; CDR3aa: ASSDKLAGVQTQY
j_gene: TRBJ2-3; v_gene: TRBV2; CDR3aa: AELEGQGIPDTQY
j_gene: TRBJ1-2; v_gene: TRBV7-9; CDR3aa: ASISMDRDYGYT
j_gene: TRBJ2-3; v_gene: TRBV5-6; CDR3aa: ASSTEEGSTDTQY
j_gene: TRBJ1-4; v_gene: TRBV18; CDR3aa: ASSAGQGDEKLF
j_gene: TRBJ1-1; v_gene: TRBV10-3; CDR3aa: AISESGGQGAEAF
j_gene: TRBJ1-4; v_gene: TRBV9; CDR3aa: ASSVGAVTNEKLF
j_gene: TRBJ2-7; v_gene: TRBV7-2; CDR3aa: ASSSVAGGPRGEQY
j_gene: TRBJ1-5; v_gene: TRBV6-6; CDR3aa: ASSYFTGGGQPQH
j_gene: TRBJ1-3; v_gene: TRBV6-6; CDR3aa: ASSYEGATIY
j_gene: TRBJ1-1; v_gene: TRBV29-1; CDR3aa: SAKAGTGNTEAF
j_gene: TRBJ2-3; v_gene: TRBV9; CDR3aa: ASSVASGGGDTQY
j_gene: TRBJ2-1; v_gene: TRBV19; CDR3aa: ASRSAGEGSYNEQF
j_gene: TRBJ2-5; v_gene: TRBV2; CDR3aa: ASSESGTSWETQY
j_gene: TRBJ1-2; v_gene: TRBV12-3/TRBV12-4; CDR3aa: ASKPQGQDGYT
j_gene: TRBJ2-4; v_gene: TRBV3-1/TRBV3-2; CDR3aa: ASSPPKGQEQY
j_gene: TRBJ1-5; v_gene: TRBV15; CDR3aa: ATSREDRGRQPQH
j_gene: TRBJ1-4; v_gene: TRBV20-1; CDR3aa: SASDGPLNEKLF
j_gene: TRBJ1-6; v_gene: TRBV28; CDR3aa: ASSFRQGFTYNSPLH
j_gene: TRBJ1-6; v_gene: TRBV18; CDR3aa: ASSPSGQPYSPLH
j_gene: TRBJ1-2; v_gene: TRBV30; CDR3aa: AWSVRLGRDYGYT
j_gene: TRBJ2-7; v_gene: TRBV18; CDR3aa: ASSYGQAAYEQY
j_gene: TRBJ1-2; v_gene: TRBV19; CDR3aa: ASRLQQGISRDGYT
j_gene: TRBJ2-4; v_gene: TRBV5-6; CDR3aa: ASSFTPGGNKNIQY
j_gene: TRBJ2-2; v_gene: TRBV29-1; CDR3aa: AARAAGELF
j_gene: TRBJ1-6; v_gene: TRBV5-1; CDR3aa: ASSREDRPPLH